Given below is one TCR beta chain in context. Its target is unknown. The data were obtained in a study of vaccination and CD4 T cells after COVID-19. Documented treatment: roughly 10-day PBMC culture with coronavirus spike peptide pools or control peptides (ViraFEST assay). Cultured CD4+ T cells had their DNA profiled by the Oncomine TCR Beta short-read assay. TCRdb reanalysed the PCR reads using MiXCR and keeps one entry per CDR3 protein. The sample contains about 21,000 distinct CDR3 sequences, 50% of which appear only once. Per the germline V gene, CDR1 is SSHAT and CDR2 is FNYEAQ (reference sequence). V shed 2 bases and J shed 2 bases, with 10 bases lying between them. The CDR3 spans 14 residues.

This sequence joins TRBV7-7 and TRBJ2-7, with a weak D call TRBD1 (5 bases). The receptor was isolated from a human donor who had recovered from COVID-19. The sample taken for sequencing was CD4+ T cells from blood, cultured in vitro. The CDR3 protein is CASSLSWGAYEQYF. CDR3 coding DNA: TGTGCCAGCAGCTTATCGTGGGGCGCCTACGAGCAGTACTTC.